This TCR beta chain was profiled in a study of T cell responses to AZD1222 COVID-19 vaccine. CDR1 and CDR2 (germline): DFQATT, SNEGSKA (reference sequence). V shed 5 bases and J shed 5 bases, with 6 bases lying between them. The CDR3 runs to 10 residues. Only in-frame clones appear in the TCRdb table, and some are missing; sequencing was by immunoSEQ multiplex PCR. The profile shows 85,000 to 90,000 clones, 89% of them singletons. Broader study findings: None of the repertoires were sampled until the peak T cell response had passed. Spike-spanning, vaccine-associated CD4 TCRs were dominant at 160-218 and 743-854. Donors were mostly white British, more females; clonal diversity possibly underestimated.

Concerning this clone itself: What it recognizes is unknown.

The sample in question was peripheral blood, obtained 28 days after the second AZD1222 dose. V gene TRBV20-1 combines with J gene TRBJ1-2; possible D gene TRBD1, 5 bases. The receptor's source is an adult who received the AZD1222 COVID-19 vaccine. CDR3 in DNA: TGCAGTGCTCAGGGATATGGCTACACCTTC. This translates into CSAQGYGYTF.